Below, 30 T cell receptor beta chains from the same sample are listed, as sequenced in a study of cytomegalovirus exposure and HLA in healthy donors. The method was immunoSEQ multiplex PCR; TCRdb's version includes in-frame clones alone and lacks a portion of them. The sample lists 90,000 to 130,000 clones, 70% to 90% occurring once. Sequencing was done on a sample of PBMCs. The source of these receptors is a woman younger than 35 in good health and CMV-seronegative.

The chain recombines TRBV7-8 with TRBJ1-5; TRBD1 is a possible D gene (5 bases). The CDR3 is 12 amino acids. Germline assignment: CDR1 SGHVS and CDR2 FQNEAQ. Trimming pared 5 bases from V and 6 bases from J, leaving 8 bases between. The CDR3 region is CASSPQGQPQHF. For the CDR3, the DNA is TGTGCCAGCAGCCCTCAGGGTCAGCCCCAGCATTTT.

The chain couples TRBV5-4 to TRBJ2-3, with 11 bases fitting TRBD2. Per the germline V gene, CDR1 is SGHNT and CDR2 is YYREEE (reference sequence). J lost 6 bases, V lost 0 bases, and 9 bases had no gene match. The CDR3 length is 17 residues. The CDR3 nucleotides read TGTGCCAGCAGCTTGGCGGCTAGCGGGGGGCCAGGGGATACGCAGTATTTT. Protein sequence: CASSLAASGGPGDTQYF.

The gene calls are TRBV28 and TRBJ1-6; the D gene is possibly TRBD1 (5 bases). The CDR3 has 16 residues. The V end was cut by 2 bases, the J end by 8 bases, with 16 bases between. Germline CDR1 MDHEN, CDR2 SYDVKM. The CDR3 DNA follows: TGTGCCAGCAGTTTAGGGCAGGGAAAAAGATATTCACCCCTCCACTTT. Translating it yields CASSLGQGKRYSPLHF.

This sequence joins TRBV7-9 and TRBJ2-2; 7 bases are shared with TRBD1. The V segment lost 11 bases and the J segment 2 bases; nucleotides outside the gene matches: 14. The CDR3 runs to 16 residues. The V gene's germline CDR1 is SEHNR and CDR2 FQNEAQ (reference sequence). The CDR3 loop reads CAFTPGQYYNTGELFF. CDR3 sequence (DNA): TGTGCCTTCACACCGGGACAGTACTACAACACCGGGGAGCTGTTTTTT.

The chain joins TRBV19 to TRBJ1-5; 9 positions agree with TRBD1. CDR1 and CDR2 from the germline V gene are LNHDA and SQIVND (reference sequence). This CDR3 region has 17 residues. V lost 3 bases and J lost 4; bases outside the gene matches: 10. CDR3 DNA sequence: TGTGCCAGTAGTATTTTGAGTTGGGGGACAGGGAATCAGCCCCAGCATTTT. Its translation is CASSILSWGTGNQPQHF.

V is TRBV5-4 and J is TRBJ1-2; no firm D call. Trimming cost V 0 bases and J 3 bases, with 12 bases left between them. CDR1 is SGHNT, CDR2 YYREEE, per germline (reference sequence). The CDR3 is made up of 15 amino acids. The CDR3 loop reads CASSLGRTPYYGYTF. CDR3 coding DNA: TGTGCCAGCAGCTTGGGGAGGACGCCTTACTATGGCTACACCTTC.

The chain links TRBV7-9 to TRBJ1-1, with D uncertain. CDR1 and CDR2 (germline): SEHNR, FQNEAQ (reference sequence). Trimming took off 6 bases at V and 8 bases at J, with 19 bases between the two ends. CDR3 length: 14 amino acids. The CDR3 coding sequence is TGTGCCAGCAGTTCCTCGTTCCGTGAGCAAGAAGCTTTCTTT. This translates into CASSSSFREQEAFF. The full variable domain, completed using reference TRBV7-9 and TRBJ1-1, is DTGVSQNPRHKITKRGQNVTFRCDPISEHNRLYWYRQTLGQGPEFLTYFQNEAQLEKSRLLSDRFSAERPKGSFSTLEIQRTEQGDSAMYLCASSSSFREQEAFFGQGTRLTVV.

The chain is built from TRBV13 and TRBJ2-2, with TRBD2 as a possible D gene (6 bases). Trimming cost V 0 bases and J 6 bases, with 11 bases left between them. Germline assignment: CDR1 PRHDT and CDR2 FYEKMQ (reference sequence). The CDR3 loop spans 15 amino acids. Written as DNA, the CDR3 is TGTGCCAGCAGCTTAGGGGGGATAGCGGCCGGGGAGCTGTTTTTT. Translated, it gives CASSLGGIAAGELFF.

CDR3 nucleotides: TGCAGCGCCGAGATGAACACTGAAGCTTTCTTT. Protein sequence: CSAEMNTEAFF. The chain recombines TRBV29-1 with TRBJ1-1; D gene unclear. Germline V CDR1 and CDR2: SQVTM, ANQGSEA. This CDR3 comprises 11 residues. V was clipped by 7 bases and J by 0 bases, with 6 bases between them.

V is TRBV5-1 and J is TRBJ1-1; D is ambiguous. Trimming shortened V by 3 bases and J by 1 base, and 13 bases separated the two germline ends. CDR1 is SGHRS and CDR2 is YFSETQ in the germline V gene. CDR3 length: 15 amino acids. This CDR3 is CASSWAGGKNTEAFF. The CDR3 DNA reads TGCGCCAGCAGCTGGGCGGGTGGGAAGAACACTGAAGCTTTCTTT.

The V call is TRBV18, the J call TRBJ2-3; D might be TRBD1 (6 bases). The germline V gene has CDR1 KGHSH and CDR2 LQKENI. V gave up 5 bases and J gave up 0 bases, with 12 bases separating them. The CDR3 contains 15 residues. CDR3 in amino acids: CASSSTGWSTDTQYF. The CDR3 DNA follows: TGTGCCAGCTCATCGACAGGATGGAGCACAGATACGCAGTATTTT.

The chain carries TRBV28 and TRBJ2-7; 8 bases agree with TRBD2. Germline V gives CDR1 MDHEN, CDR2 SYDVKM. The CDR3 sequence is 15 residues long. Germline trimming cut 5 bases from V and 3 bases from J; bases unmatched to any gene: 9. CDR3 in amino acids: CASSRRAGDLYEQYF. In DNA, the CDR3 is TGTGCCAGCAGTCGCAGAGCGGGGGACCTCTACGAGCAGTACTTC.

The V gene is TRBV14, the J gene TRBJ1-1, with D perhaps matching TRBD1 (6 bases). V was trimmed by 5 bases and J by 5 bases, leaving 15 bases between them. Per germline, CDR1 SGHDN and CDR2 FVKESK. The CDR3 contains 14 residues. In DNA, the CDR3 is TGTGCCAGCAGCGGGCGGCCAGGGGTGACTGAAGCTTTCTTT. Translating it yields CASSGRPGVTEAFF.

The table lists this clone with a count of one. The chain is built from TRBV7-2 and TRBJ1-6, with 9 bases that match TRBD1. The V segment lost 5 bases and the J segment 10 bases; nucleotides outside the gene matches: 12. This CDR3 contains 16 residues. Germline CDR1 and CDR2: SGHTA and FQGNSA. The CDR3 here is CASSPRGTGRWSPLHF. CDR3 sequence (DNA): TGTGCCAGCAGCCCACGAGGGACAGGGCGGTGGTCACCCCTCCACTTT.

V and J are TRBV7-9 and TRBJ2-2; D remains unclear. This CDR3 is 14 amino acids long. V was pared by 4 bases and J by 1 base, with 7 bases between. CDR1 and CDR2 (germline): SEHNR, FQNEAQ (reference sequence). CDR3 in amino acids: CASSYPGNTGELFF. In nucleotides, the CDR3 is TGTGCCAGCAGCTACCCAGGGAACACCGGGGAGCTGTTTTTT.

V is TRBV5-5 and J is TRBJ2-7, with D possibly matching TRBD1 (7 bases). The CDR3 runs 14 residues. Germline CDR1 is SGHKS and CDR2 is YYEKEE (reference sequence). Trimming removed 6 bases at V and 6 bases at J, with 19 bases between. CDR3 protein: CASNGLEGAGEQYF. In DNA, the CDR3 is TGTGCCAGCAACGGATTGGAGGGGGCGGGCGAGCAGTACTTC.

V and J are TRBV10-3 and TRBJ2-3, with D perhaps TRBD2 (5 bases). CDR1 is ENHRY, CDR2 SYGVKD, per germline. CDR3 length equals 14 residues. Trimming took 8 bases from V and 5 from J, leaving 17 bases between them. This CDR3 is CAISTGLALDTQYF. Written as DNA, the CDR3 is TGTGCCATCTCCACCGGACTGGCCTTAGATACGCAGTATTTT.

CDR3 sequence reads: CAISGSGLDTGELFF. The DNA for the CDR3 is TGTGCCATCTCAGGTTCAGGGTTGGACACCGGGGAGCTGTTTTTT. The rearrangement links TRBV6-5 to TRBJ2-2; a possible D gene is TRBD1 (5 bases). V was cut by 10 bases and J by 3 bases, with 18 bases left in between. CDR3 length: 15 amino acids. Germline CDR1 is MNHEY and CDR2 is SVGAGI.

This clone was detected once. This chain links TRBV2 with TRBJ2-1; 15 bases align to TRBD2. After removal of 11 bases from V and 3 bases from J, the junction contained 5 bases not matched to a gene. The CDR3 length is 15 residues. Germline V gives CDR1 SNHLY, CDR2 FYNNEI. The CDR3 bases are TGTGCCGGTGGACTAGCGGGGGGGTACTACAATGAGCAGTTCTTC. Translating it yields CAGGLAGGYYNEQFF.

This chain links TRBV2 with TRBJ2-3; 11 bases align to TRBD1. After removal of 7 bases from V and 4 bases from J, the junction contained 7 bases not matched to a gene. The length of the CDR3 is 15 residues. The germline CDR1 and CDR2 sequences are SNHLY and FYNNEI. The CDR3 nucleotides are TGTGCCAGCACAAACCGGGACAGGGGGGCAGATACGCAGTATTTT. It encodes CASTNRDRGADTQYF.

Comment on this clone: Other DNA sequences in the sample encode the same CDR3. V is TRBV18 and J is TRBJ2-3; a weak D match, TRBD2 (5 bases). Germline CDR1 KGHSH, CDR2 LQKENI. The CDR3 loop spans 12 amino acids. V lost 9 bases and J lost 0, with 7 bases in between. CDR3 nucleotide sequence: TGTGCCAGTCGAGGGAGCACAGATACGCAGTATTTT. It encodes CASRGSTDTQYF.

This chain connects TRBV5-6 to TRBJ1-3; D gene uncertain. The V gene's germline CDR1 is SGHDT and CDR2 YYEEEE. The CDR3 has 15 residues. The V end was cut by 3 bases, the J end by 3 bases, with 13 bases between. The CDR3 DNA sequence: TGTGCCAGCAGCTCAAAGGAGCCGGTTGGAAACACCATATATTTT. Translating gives CASSSKEPVGNTIYF.

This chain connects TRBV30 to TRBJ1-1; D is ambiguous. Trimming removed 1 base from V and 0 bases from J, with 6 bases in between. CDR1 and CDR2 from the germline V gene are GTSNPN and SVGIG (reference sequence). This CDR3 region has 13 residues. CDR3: CAWSARMNTEAFF. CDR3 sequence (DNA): TGTGCCTGGAGTGCCAGGATGAACACTGAAGCTTTCTTT.

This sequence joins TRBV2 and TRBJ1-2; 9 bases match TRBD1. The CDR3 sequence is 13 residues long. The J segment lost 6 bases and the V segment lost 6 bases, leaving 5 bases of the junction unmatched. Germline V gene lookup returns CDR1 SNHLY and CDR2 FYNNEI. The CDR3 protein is CASSWDREDGYTF. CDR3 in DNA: TGTGCCAGCAGCTGGGACAGGGAAGATGGCTACACCTTC.

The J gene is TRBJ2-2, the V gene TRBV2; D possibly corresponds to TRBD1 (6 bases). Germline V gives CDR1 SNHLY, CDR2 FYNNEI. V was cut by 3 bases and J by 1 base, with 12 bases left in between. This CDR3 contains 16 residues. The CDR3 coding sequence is TGTGCCAGCAGTGACAGGGACACAAAGAACACCGGGGAGCTGTTTTTT. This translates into CASSDRDTKNTGELFF.

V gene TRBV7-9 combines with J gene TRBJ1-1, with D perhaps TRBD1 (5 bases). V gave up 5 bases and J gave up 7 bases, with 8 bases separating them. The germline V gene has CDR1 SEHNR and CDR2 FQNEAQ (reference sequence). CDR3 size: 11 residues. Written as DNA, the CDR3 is TGTGCCAGCAGCACCGGGGGTGAAGCTTTCTTT. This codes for CASSTGGEAFF.

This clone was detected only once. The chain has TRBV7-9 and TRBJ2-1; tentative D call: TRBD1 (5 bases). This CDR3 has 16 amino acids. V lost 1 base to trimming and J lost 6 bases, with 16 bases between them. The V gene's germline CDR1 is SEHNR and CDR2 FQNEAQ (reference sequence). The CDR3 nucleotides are TGTGCCAGCAGCTTAGGCGTTATGGGGCGGACCAATGAGCAGTTCTTC. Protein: CASSLGVMGRTNEQFF.

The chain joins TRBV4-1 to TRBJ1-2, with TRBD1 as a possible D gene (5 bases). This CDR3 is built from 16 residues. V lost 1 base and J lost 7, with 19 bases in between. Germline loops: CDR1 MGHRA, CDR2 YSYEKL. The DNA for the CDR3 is TGCGCCAGCAGCCAAGTAGGTCAGGGCATCACGGGTGGCTACACCTTC. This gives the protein CASSQVGQGITGGYTF.

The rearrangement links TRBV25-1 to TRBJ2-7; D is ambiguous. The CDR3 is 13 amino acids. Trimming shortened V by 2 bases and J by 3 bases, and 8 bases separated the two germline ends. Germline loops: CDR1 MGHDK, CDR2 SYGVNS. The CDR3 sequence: CASSETVVYEQYF. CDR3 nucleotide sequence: TGTGCCAGCAGTGAAACGGTAGTCTACGAGCAGTACTTC.

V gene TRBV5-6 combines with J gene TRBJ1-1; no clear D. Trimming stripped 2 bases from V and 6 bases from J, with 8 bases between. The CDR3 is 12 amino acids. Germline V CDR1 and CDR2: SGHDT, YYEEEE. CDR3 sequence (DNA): TGTGCCAGCAGCTTTGAGAGATCTGAAGCTTTCTTT. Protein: CASSFERSEAFF. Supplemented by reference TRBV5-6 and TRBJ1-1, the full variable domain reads DAGVTQSPTHLIKTRGQQVTLRCSPKSGHDTVSWYQQALGQGPQFIFQYYEEEERQRGNFPDRFSGHQFPNYSSELNVNALLLGDSALYLCASSFERSEAFFGQGTRLTVV.